This TCR beta chain was identified in a study of TIL therapy for anti-PD-1-resistant metastatic lung cancer. Turning to the study itself: Most patients had lung adenocarcinoma.

CDR1 and CDR2 (germline): LNHNV, YYDKDF (reference sequence). With V trimmed by 0 bases and J by 5 bases, 5 bases remained unmatched. This CDR3 comprises 16 residues. The immunoSEQ assay was v3. The table came from immunoSEQ multiplex PCR; TCRdb's copy has only in-frame clones and leaves some out. The table has about 20,000 clones, around 82% seen once. In its sample, this clone was seen once. Time point in this sample: pre-treatment sample, taken before nivolumab and TIL therapy. The specimen was blood, collected at baseline. This sequence joins TRBV15 and TRBJ1-3; 9 nucleotides agree with TRBD1. The origin of this receptor is a person aged 25 to 79 with non-small cell lung cancer. CDR3 coding DNA: TGTGCCACCAGCAGAGATTTGGGACAGGGTAGAAACACCATATATTTT. It encodes CATSRDLGQGRNTIYF.